A selection of T cell receptor beta chains follows, all from one sample in a study of shared clonotypes between healthy human individuals. The protocol was immunoSEQ multiplex PCR, while the TCRdb copy is restricted to in-frame clones and leaves out a portion. The table lists about 2,200,000 clones, around 93% of them singletons, with under 2% in the top ten. The sample consisted of naive CD8+ T cells from PBMCs. These receptors all come from a man aged 18 to 30 in good health. Some clones in this sample may be carry-over from other donors' samples. Each CDR3 is given with its conserved first and last residue. D genes are given only for firm matches. Some rows have no size entry. The others give once, few or many, or a class for an expanded clone.

TRBJ2-3 NA TRBV9 NA TGTGCCAGCAATCGGAAGTTGACAGATACGCAGTATTTT CASNRKLTDTQYF
TRBJ1-2 NA TRBV7-7 NA TGTGCCAGCAGCATCCCGGACCCTCGATGTGAGTCCTACACCTTC CASSIPDPRCESYTF
TRBJ2-7 NA TRBV6-1 NA TGTGCCAGCAGTGAAGGGCTGACAGCTAGCTACGAGCAGTACTTC CASSEGLTASYEQYF
TRBJ2-2 once TRBV28 NA TGTGCCAGCAGTCTCGACAGAGTCACCGGGGAGCTGTTTTTT CASSLDRVTGELFF
TRBJ2-5 NA TRBV7-2 NA TGTGCCAGCAGCTTCTGGGCGCGGGGCCAAGAGACCCAGTACTTC CASSFWARGQETQYF
TRBJ2-1 NA TRBV11-1 TRBD2 TGTGCCAGCAGCGTGTCACCGGGAGGCTTGAATGAGCAGTTCTTC CASSVSPGGLNEQFF
TRBJ2-5 NA TRBV18 TRBD2 TGTGCCAGCTCACCACCGACCCTAGCGGGTACTTTGGAGACCCAGTACTTC CASSPPTLAGTLETQYF
TRBJ2-5 NA TRBV7-6 NA TGTGCCAGCAGCCTTCGGAGTCAAGAGACCCAGTACTTC CASSLRSQETQYF
TRBJ2-7 NA TRBV7-9 NA TGTGCCAGCAGCTTAGGTGTCAGCCCCTACGAGCAGTACTTC CASSLGVSPYEQYF
TRBJ1-2 NA TRBV27 NA TGTGCCAGCAGTTTATCGGGCCAGTACAAGATGGGCTACACCTTC CASSLSGQYKMGYTF
TRBJ2-6 NA TRBV7-9 NA TGTGCCAGCAGAGTAAGCCCGGGACACCGTCCTGGGGCCAACGTCCTGACTTTC CASRVSPGHRPGANVLTF
TRBJ2-7 NA TRBV5-1 TRBD2 TGCGCCAGCAGCTTACTGAGGCGGGAGGGCCTTTCCGAGCAGTACTTC CASSLLRREGLSEQYF
TRBJ2-7 once TRBV5-1 TRBD2 TGCGCCAGCAGCTTGAGGACTAGCGGGAGTTGGGAGCAGTACTTC CASSLRTSGSWEQYF
TRBJ2-7 NA TRBV29-1 TRBD1 TGCAGCGTTAAACAGGGGGCGTGGGGAGAGCAGTACTTC CSVKQGAWGEQYF
TRBJ2-2 NA TRBV7-9 NA TGTGCCAGCAGCTTCCCGACTAGTAGCGGGGAGCTGTTTTTT CASSFPTSSGELFF
TRBJ2-7 NA TRBV27 NA TGTGCCAGCAGTTTAAGAGGCTCGGGAACAGTTGAGTCCATAGACGAGCAGTACTTC CASSLRGSGTVESIDEQYF
TRBJ2-7 NA TRBV29-1 NA TGCAGCGTGGCCGGGACGCCTAGCTCCTACGAGCAGTACTTC CSVAGTPSSYEQYF
TRBJ2-1 once TRBV4-3 NA TGCGCCAGCAGTCCGGGGAGGAATCACAATGAGCAGTTCTTC CASSPGRNHNEQFF